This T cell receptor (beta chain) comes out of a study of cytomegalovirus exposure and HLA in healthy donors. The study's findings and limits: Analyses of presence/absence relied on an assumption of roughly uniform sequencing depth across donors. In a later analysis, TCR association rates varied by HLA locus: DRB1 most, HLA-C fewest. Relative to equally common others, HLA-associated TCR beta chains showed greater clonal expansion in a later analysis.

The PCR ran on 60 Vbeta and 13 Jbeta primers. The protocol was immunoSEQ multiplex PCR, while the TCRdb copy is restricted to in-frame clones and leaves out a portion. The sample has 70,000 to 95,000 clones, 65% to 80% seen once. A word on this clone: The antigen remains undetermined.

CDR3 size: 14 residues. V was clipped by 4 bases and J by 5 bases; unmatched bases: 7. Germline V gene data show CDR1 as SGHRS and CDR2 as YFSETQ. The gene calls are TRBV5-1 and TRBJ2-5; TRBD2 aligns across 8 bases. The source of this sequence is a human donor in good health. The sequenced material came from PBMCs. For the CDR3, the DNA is TGCGCCAGCAGCCCGACTAGCGCAAGCGAGACCCAGTACTTC. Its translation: CASSPTSASETQYF.